This TCR beta chain was recovered during a study of blood T cells in healthy people across ages. Points from the study as a whole: Nothing was known about donor CMV status, and this possibly confounded expanded clonotype changes. It was held that diversity estimates obtained from one million T cells represented underestimates.

Details on this clonotype: The antigen is unknown.

Combining a sample-barcoded 5' primer with a J-beta primer mix, a second PCR ran for roughly 6 to 12 cycles. TCRdb reprocessed the 5' RACE reads with MiXCR, giving one entry per CDR3 protein. In the table there are hundreds of thousands of distinct CDR3 sequences, around 48% of which are singletons. From germline, CDR1 is SGHAT and CDR2 FQNNGV. Trimming pared 5 bases from V and 2 bases from J, leaving 9 bases between. CDR3 size: 13 residues. Per sample, a minimum of 6 million PBMCs were isolated. Material: blood. J is TRBJ1-2 and V is TRBV11-2, with D unclear. This sequence was found in a young man in good health. The chain's CDR3 is CASSVMGNYGYTF. The CDR3 DNA reads TGTGCCAGCAGCGTGATGGGCAACTATGGCTACACCTTC. The variable domain in full, completed from reference TRBV11-2 and TRBJ1-2, reads EAGVAQSPRYKIIEKRQSVAFWCNPISGHATLYWYQQILGQGPKLLIQFQNNGVVDDSQLPKDRFSAERLKGVDSTLKIQPAKLEDSAVYLCASSVMGNYGYTFGSGTRLTVV.